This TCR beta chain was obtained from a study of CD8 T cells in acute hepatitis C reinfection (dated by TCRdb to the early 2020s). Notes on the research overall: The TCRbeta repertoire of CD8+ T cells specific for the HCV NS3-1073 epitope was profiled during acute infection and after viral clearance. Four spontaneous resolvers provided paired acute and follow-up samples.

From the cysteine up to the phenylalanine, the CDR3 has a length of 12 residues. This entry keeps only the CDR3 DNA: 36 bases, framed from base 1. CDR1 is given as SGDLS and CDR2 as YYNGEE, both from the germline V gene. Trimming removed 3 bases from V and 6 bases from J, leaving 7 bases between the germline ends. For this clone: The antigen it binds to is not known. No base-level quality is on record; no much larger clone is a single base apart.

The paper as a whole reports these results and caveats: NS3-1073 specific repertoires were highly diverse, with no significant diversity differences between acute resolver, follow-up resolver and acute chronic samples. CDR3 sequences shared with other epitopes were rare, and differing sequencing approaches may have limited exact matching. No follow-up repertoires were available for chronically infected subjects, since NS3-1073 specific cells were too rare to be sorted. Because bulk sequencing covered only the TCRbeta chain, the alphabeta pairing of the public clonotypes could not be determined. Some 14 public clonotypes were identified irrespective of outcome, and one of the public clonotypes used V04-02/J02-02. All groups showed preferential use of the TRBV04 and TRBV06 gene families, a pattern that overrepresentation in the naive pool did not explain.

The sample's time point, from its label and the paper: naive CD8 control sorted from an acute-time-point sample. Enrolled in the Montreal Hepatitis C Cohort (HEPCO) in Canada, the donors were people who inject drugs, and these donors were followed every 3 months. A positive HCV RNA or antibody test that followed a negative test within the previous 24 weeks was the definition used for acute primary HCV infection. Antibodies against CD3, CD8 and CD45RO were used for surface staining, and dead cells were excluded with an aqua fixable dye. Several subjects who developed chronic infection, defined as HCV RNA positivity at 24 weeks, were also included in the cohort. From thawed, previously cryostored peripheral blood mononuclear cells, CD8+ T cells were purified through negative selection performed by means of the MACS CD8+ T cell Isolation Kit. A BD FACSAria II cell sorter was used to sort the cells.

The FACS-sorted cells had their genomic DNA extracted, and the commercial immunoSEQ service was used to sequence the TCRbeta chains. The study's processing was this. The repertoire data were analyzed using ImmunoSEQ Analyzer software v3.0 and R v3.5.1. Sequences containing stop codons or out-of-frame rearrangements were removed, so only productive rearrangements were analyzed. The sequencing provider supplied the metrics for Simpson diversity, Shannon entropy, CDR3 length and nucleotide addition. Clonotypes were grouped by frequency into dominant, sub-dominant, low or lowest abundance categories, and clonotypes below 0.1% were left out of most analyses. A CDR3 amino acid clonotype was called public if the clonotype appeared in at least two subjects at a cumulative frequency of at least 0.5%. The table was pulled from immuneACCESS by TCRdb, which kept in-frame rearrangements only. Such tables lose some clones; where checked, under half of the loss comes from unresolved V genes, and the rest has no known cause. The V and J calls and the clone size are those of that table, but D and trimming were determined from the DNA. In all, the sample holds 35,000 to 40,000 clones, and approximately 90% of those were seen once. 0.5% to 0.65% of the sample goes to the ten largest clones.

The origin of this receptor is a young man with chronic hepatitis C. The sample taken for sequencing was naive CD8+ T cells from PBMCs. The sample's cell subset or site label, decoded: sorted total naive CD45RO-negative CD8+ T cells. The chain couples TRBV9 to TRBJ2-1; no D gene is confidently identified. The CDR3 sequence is CASSANPNEQFF. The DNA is TGTGCCAGCAGCGCCAACCCCAATGAGCAGTTCTTC.